Below are 10 T cell receptor beta chains sequenced from a single sample in a study of long-term antiretroviral therapy in people with HIV. Survey-level immunoSEQ v3.0 assays were run. The assay was immunoSEQ multiplex PCR, and TCRdb's table has in-frame clones only and misses some. The sample has about 33,000 clones; 70% to 80% are singletons. The sample in question was unsorted PBMCs, obtained 2 years after starting antiretroviral therapy. The receptors were gathered from a woman between 45 and 60 years old with HIV.

The rearrangement uses TRBV6-1 and TRBJ1-6, with D uncertain. CDR1 MNHNS and CDR2 SASEGT come from the germline V gene. The CDR3 runs 13 residues. Deletions cut 3 bases from V and 8 bases from J, with 8 bases between. The CDR3 is CASSDGWDSPLHF. In DNA form, the CDR3 reads TGTGCCAGCAGTGACGGGTGGGATTCACCCCTCCACTTT.

J is TRBJ1-1 and V is TRBV20-1; D is uncertain. The V and J ends lost 0 bases and 5 bases respectively, with 4 bases between them. CDR1 is DFQATT and CDR2 is SNEGSKA in the germline V gene (reference sequence). The CDR3 sequence is 11 residues long. In nucleotides, the CDR3 is TGCAGTGCTAGAGATAAGACTGAAGCTTTCTTT. It yields the protein CSARDKTEAFF.

The chain uses TRBV7-3 and TRBJ1-1, with 7 bases fitting TRBD1. After removal of 6 bases from V and 1 base from J, the junction contained 5 bases not matched to a gene. The CDR3 extends over 14 amino acids. CDR1 SGHTA and CDR2 FQGTGA come from the germline V gene. CDR3 protein: CASSPQGPNTEAFF. CDR3 bases: TGTGCCAGCAGTCCACAGGGGCCGAACACTGAAGCTTTCTTT.

This chain joins TRBV9 and TRBJ1-1; D is undetermined. The V end lost 4 bases, the J end lost 5 bases, and 12 bases lay between the germline ends. The CDR3 contains 13 residues. The V gene's germline CDR1 is SGDLS and CDR2 YYNGEE. In nucleotides, the CDR3 is TGTGCCAGCAGCCCAGATTGGGAGACTGAAGCTTTCTTT. It codes for CASSPDWETEAFF. The whole variable domain, filled in from reference TRBV9 and TRBJ1-1, reads DSGVTQTPKHLITATGQRVTLRCSPRSGDLSVYWYQQSLDQGLQFLIQYYNGEERAKGNILERFSAQQFPDLHSELNLSSLELGDSALYFCASSPDWETEAFFGQGTRLTVV.

V gene TRBV5-6 combines with J gene TRBJ2-2; 7 bases match TRBD1. With V trimmed by 1 base and J by 6 bases, 6 bases remained unmatched. Germline CDR1 reads SGHDT; CDR2 reads YYEEEE. This CDR3 is 15 amino acids long. The DNA of the CDR3 is TGTGCCAGCAGCTTGTTCTCACAGGGGCCCGGGGAGCTGTTTTTT. Its translation: CASSLFSQGPGELFF.

This clone is judged medium-sized. The rearrangement uses TRBV10-3 and TRBJ2-3; D possibly corresponds to TRBD2 (6 bases). The CDR3 has 16 amino acids. Germline CDR1 ENHRY, CDR2 SYGVKD. Trimming took off 0 bases at V and 1 base at J, with 11 bases between the two ends. CDR3 sequence reads: CAISESLRGGTDTQYF. As DNA, the CDR3 is TGTGCCATCAGTGAGTCTTTGCGGGGTGGCACAGATACGCAGTATTTT.

This clone appeared a few times. The chain combines TRBV11-1 with TRBJ1-2, with D perhaps matching TRBD1 (5 bases). CDR1 is SGHAT and CDR2 is FQDESV in the germline V gene (reference sequence). Trimming shortened V by 0 bases and J by 6 bases, and 20 bases separated the two germline ends. The CDR3 loop spans 17 amino acids. The chain's CDR3 is CASSLAGRGELEDGYTF. CDR3 nucleotides: TGTGCCAGCAGCTTAGCTGGTCGGGGGGAACTCGAGGATGGCTACACCTTC.

This clone has more than one count but fewer than ten. The V and J genes are TRBV7-9 and TRBJ1-6; D is ambiguous. Deletions cut 6 bases from V and 4 bases from J, with 13 bases between. The CDR3 sequence is 15 residues long. Germline V gene data show CDR1 as SEHNR and CDR2 as FQNEAQ (reference sequence). CDR3 in DNA: TGTGCCAGCAGGACCGCCGATTCATATAATTCACCCCTCCACTTT. Its translation is CASRTADSYNSPLHF.

Of note for this clone: One junction end does not reproduce the germline sequence, and a read error may be involved. The chain is built from TRBV18 and TRBJ2-2; D may match TRBD1 or TRBD2 (5 bases each). Germline V CDR1 and CDR2: KGHSH, LQKENI. The CDR3 is made up of 15 amino acids. The DNA of the CDR3 is TGTGCCAGCTCACCCCGGGACGGTGAACACCGGGGAGCTGTTTTT. It specifies CASSPRDGEHRGAVF.

The rearrangement uses TRBV4-1 and TRBJ1-1; TRBD1 aligns across 8 bases. The V segment lost 1 base and the J segment 4 bases; nucleotides outside the gene matches: 2. The germline CDR1 and CDR2 sequences are MGHRA and YSYEKL. This CDR3 has 14 amino acids. The CDR3 loop reads CASSQGQGLTEAFF. CDR3 in DNA: TGCGCCAGCAGCCAAGGACAGGGGCTCACTGAAGCTTTCTTT.